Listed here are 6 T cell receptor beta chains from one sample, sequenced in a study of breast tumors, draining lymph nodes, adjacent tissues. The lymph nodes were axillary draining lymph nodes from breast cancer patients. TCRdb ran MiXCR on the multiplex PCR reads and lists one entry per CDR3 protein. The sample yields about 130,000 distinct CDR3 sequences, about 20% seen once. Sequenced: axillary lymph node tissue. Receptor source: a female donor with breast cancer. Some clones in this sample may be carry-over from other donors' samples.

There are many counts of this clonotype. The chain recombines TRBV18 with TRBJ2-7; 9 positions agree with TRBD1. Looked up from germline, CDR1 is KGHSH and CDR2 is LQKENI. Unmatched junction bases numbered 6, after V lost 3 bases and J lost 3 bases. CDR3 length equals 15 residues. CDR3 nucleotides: TGTGCCAGCTCACCTAAAACAGGGGGCGGCTACGAGCAGTACTTC. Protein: CASSPKTGGGYEQYF.

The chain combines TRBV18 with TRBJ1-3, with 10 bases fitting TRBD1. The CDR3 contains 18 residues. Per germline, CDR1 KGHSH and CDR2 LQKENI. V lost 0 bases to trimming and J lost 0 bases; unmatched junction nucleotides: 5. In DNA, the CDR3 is TGTGCCAGCTCACCACCGGGACAGGGGACGAGCTCTGGAAACACCATATATTTT. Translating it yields CASSPPGQGTSSGNTIYF.

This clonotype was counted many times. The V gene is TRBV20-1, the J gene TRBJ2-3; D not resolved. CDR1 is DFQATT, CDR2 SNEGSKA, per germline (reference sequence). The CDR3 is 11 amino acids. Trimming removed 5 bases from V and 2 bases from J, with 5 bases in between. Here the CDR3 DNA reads TGCAGTGCTCCCCCCACAGATACGCAGTATTTT. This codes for CSAPPTDTQYF.

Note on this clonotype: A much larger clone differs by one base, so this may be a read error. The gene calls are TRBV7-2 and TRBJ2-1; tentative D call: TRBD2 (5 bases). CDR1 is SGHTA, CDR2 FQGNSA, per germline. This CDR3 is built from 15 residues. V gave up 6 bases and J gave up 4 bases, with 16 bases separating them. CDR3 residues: CASRRVDLRYNEQFF. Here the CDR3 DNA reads TGTGCCAGCAGACGGGTGGACTTAAGGTACAATGAGCAGTTCTTC. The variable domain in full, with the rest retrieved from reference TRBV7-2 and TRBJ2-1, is GAGVSQSPSNKVTEKGKDVELRCDPISGHTALYWYRQSLGQGLEFLIYFQGNSAPDKSGLPSDRFSAERTGGSVSTLTIQRTQQEDSAVYLCASRRVDLRYNEQFFGPGTRLTVL.

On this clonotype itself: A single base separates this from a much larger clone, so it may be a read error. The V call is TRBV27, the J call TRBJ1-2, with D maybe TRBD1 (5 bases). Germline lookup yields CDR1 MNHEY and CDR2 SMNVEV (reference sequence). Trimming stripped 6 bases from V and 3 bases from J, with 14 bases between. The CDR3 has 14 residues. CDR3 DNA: TGTGCCAGCAGGAGGGGCAGCGTAGACTATGGCTACACCTTC. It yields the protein CASRRGSVDYGYTF.

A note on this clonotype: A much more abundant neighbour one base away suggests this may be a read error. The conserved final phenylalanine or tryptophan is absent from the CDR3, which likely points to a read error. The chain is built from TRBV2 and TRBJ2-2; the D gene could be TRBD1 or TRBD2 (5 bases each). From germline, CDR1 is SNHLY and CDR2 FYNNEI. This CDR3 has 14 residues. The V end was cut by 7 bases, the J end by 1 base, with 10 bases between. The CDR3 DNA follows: TGTGCCAGCACCGGGGCATTGAACACCGGGGAGCTGTTTTCT. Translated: CASTGALNTGELFS.